A single sample is the source of the 6 T cell receptor beta chains below, sequenced in a study of blood T cell repertoires in COVID-19. Produced via immunoSEQ multiplex PCR; TCRdb's table is partial and in-frame only. Of some 220,000 clones in the sample, approximately 90% are singletons; the top ten hold under 3%. Material: PBMCs or T cells enriched from blood (not recorded which). The receptors stem from a woman in her thirties who had recovered from COVID-19.

In this sample, this clone turned up once. The chain recombines TRBV11-2 with TRBJ2-7; TRBD2 agrees at 11 bases. CDR1 and CDR2 (germline): SGHAT, FQNNGV. CDR3 length: 15 amino acids. The junction had 7 bases not matched to a gene; V was cut back by 3 bases and J by 6 bases. CDR3 nucleotide sequence: TGTGCCAGCAGCTTCGTAGCGGGGGGGCGTACCGAGCAGTACTTC. Amino acids: CASSFVAGGRTEQYF. Full variable domain (missing parts from reference TRBV11-2 and TRBJ2-7): EAGVAQSPRYKIIEKRQSVAFWCNPISGHATLYWYQQILGQGPKLLIQFQNNGVVDDSQLPKDRFSAERLKGVDSTLKIQPAKLEDSAVYLCASSFVAGGRTEQYFGPGTRLTVT.

This sequence joins TRBV6-2 or TRBV6-3 and TRBJ2-7, with a tentative D call TRBD1 (6 bases). Trimming took 2 bases from V and 0 from J, leaving 11 bases between them. This CDR3 has 15 amino acids. CDR1 and CDR2 from the germline V gene are MNHEY and SVGEGT. CDR3 in DNA: TGTGCCAGCAGTTACCCAACAGGGAGCTCCTACGAGCAGTACTTC. It translates to CASSYPTGSSYEQYF.

The chain links TRBV19 to TRBJ1-2; 10 nucleotides match TRBD1. Germline assignment: CDR1 LNHDA and CDR2 SQIVND (reference sequence). The CDR3 extends over 17 amino acids. V was pared by 3 bases and J by 4 bases, with 11 bases of the junction left unmatched. The CDR3 loop reads CASSMTGTGVPIYGYTF. Written as DNA, the CDR3 is TGTGCCAGTAGTATGACCGGGACAGGGGTCCCTATCTATGGCTACACCTTC. Full variable domain (rest looked up from reference TRBV19 and TRBJ1-2): DGGITQSPKYLFRKEGQNVTLSCEQNLNHDAMYWYRQDPGQGLRLIYYSQIVNDFQKGDIAEGYSVSREKKESFPLTVTSAQKNPTAFYLCASSMTGTGVPIYGYTFGSGTRLTVV.

The rearrangement uses TRBV11-2 and TRBJ1-2; unclear D gene. V shed 1 base and J shed 5 bases, with 5 bases lying between them. CDR1 is SGHAT and CDR2 is FQNNGV in the germline V gene. The CDR3 contains 12 residues. The CDR3 DNA sequence: TGTGCCAGCAGCTTAGGACTATATGGCTACACCTTC. Encoded protein: CASSLGLYGYTF.

This sequence joins TRBV28 and TRBJ1-2; TRBD1 matches 8 bases. The CDR3 is 14 residues long. Trimming took 5 bases from V and 4 from J; bases not matched to a gene: 6. Germline V gene sequence: CDR1 MDHEN, CDR2 SYDVKM. CDR3 protein: CASSRGQVAYGYTF. The CDR3 DNA reads as TGTGCCAGCAGTCGGGGACAGGTTGCCTATGGCTACACCTTC.

The V gene is TRBV6-2 or TRBV6-3, the J gene TRBJ1-1; possibly TRBD1 for D (5 bases). The length of the CDR3 is 14 residues. Germline assignment: CDR1 MNHEY and CDR2 SVGEGT. V dropped 5 bases and J dropped 5 bases, with 15 bases sitting between them. The CDR3 here is CASSEQGVGTEAFF. The CDR3 DNA sequence: TGTGCCAGCAGTGAGCAGGGTGTTGGAACTGAAGCTTTCTTT.